The 22 T cell receptor beta chains listed next were all sequenced from one sample in a study of T cell responses to AZD1222 COVID-19 vaccine. Some clones are missing from TCRdb's copy, which holds only in-frame ones; the method was immunoSEQ multiplex PCR. The data hold about 150,000 clones, with approximately 90% observed a single time. The input for sequencing was peripheral blood, taken on day 0 of AZD1222 vaccination. The receptors shown here come from an adult in good health.

The gene calls are TRBV6-2 or TRBV6-3 and TRBJ1-5; 10 bases are a match to TRBD1. The CDR3 runs to 18 residues. Losses at the gene ends were 6 bases for V and 2 bases for J; bases not matched to a gene: 13. Germline CDR1 is MNHEY and CDR2 is SVGEGT. The CDR3: CASSLRGGGTGGNQPQHF. CDR3 coding DNA: TGTGCCAGCAGCCTCAGGGGTGGGGGGACAGGGGGCAATCAGCCCCAGCATTTT.

V gene TRBV10-3 combines with J gene TRBJ1-1; D remains ambiguous. Germline V gives CDR1 ENHRY, CDR2 SYGVKD. The CDR3 has 15 residues. The V and J ends lost 10 bases and 0 bases respectively, with 18 bases between them. The CDR3 reads CATLPQTSMNTEAFF. DNA of the CDR3: TGTGCCACCCTACCTCAGACATCCATGAACACTGAAGCTTTCTTT.

The count of this clone is one. The V gene is TRBV5-1, the J gene TRBJ2-1, with a possible D match to TRBD2 (5 bases). Germline V gene sequence: CDR1 SGHRS, CDR2 YFSETQ. Trimming shortened V by 3 bases and J by 9 bases, and 7 bases separated the two germline ends. CDR3 length equals 11 residues. The CDR3 DNA reads TGCGCCAGCAGCTACGGAGGTGAGCAGTTCTTC. Encoded protein: CASSYGGEQFF. Combining the CDR3 with reference TRBV5-1 and TRBJ2-1 gives the whole variable domain KAGVTQTPRYLIKTRGQQVTLSCSPISGHRSVSWYQQTPGQGLQFLFEYFSETQRNKGNFPGRFSGRQFSNSRSEMNVSTLELGDSALYLCASSYGGEQFFGPGTRLTVL.

The chain has TRBV5-6 and TRBJ1-2; TRBD1 might be the D (6 bases). The CDR3 loop spans 12 amino acids. The V end was cut by 7 bases, the J end by 4 bases, with 11 bases between. The V gene's germline CDR1 is SGHDT and CDR2 YYEEEE. The CDR3 spells CASYDRSYGYTF. CDR3 coding DNA: TGTGCCAGCTACGACAGGAGCTATGGCTACACCTTC.

V gene TRBV15 combines with J gene TRBJ1-5, with a weak D call TRBD1 (6 bases). CDR3 size: 19 residues. The V gene's germline CDR1 is LNHNV and CDR2 YYDKDF (reference sequence). Trimming took 3 bases from V and 0 from J, leaving 21 bases between them. CDR3 sequence: CATSRDSALKNYSNQPQHF. Here the CDR3 DNA reads TGTGCCACCAGCAGGGACAGCGCCCTTAAAAACTATAGCAATCAGCCCCAGCATTTT.

J is TRBJ1-2 and V is TRBV3-1 (or the pseudogene TRBV3-2); 7 bases fit TRBD1. The germline CDR1 and CDR2 sequences are LGHDT and YNNKEL (reference sequence). J lost 4 bases, V lost 2 bases, and 7 bases had no gene match. The CDR3 has 15 amino acids. The CDR3, as DNA: TGTGCCAGCAGCCAACTTTCGGGACAGTTCTATGGCTACACCTTC. This sequence encodes CASSQLSGQFYGYTF.

CDR3 sequence (DNA): TGTGCCAGCAGTGATGTCGGGGGACCCTACAATGAGCAGTTCTTC. It encodes CASSDVGGPYNEQFF. The chain combines TRBV6-4 with TRBJ2-1, with a weak D call TRBD2 (6 bases). This CDR3 is 15 amino acids long. V lost 3 bases, J lost 2 bases, and 11 bases lay in between. CDR1 MRHNA and CDR2 SNTAGT come from the germline V gene.

This clone appeared a single time. J is TRBJ2-3 and V is TRBV6-4; 15 bases are a match to TRBD2. This CDR3 spans 16 amino acids. Per the germline V gene, CDR1 is MRHNA and CDR2 is SNTAGT. V lost 6 bases and J lost 4; bases outside the gene matches: 5. The CDR3 sequence is CASSGGLAGGSDTQYF. CDR3 DNA sequence: TGTGCCAGCAGCGGCGGACTAGCGGGGGGGTCAGATACGCAGTATTTT.

The chain uses TRBV29-1 and TRBJ2-3; D possibly corresponds to TRBD2 (5 bases). The germline CDR1 and CDR2 sequences are SQVTM and ANQGSEA. The CDR3 extends over 15 amino acids. The V and J ends lost 5 bases and 3 bases respectively, with 18 bases between them. The CDR3 spells CSVSGSPGITDTQYF. The CDR3 DNA follows: TGCAGCGTTAGTGGGAGTCCGGGGATTACAGATACGCAGTATTTT.

This chain links TRBV6-5 with TRBJ2-2; either TRBD1 or TRBD2 may fit D (5 bases each). Germline CDR1 MNHEY, CDR2 SVGAGI. The V end lost 0 bases, the J end lost 0 bases, and 5 bases lay between the germline ends. The CDR3 covers 15 residues. CDR3 nucleotides: TGTGCCAGCAGTTACTCGGGGGCGAACACCGGGGAGCTGTTTTTT. Translation gives CASSYSGANTGELFF.

The chain uses TRBV6-2 or TRBV6-3 and TRBJ1-1; D possibly corresponds to TRBD1 (6 bases). The CDR3 runs 14 residues. CDR1 MNHEY and CDR2 SVGEGT come from the germline V gene. V lost 6 bases and J lost 5, with 16 bases in between. This CDR3 is CASSPSRGGTEAFF. CDR3 bases: TGTGCCAGCAGCCCCTCCAGGGGCGGTACTGAAGCTTTCTTT.

This chain uses TRBV14 with TRBJ2-1; D gene uncertain. Germline V gene sequence: CDR1 SGHDN, CDR2 FVKESK. The CDR3 has 15 amino acids. Trimming stripped 0 bases from V and 4 bases from J, with 10 bases between. The CDR3 DNA follows: TGTGCCAGCAGCCAAGATGAGGACGTTTACAATGAGCAGTTCTTC. It specifies CASSQDEDVYNEQFF.

V usage is TRBV7-3 and J usage is TRBJ1-1; D is ambiguous. V was clipped by 2 bases and J by 5 bases, with 18 bases between them. The CDR3 sequence is 16 residues long. The germline V gene has CDR1 SGHTA and CDR2 FQGTGA. CDR3 coding DNA: TGTGCCAGCAGCTTAGGATCATGGCAGGACGGAACTGAAGCTTTCTTT. It yields the protein CASSLGSWQDGTEAFF.

This sequence joins TRBV19 and TRBJ2-7; a weak D match, TRBD1 (5 bases). Deletions cut 3 bases from V and 0 bases from J, with 12 bases between. The CDR3 extends over 15 amino acids. CDR1 LNHDA and CDR2 SQIVND come from the germline V gene (reference sequence). In DNA, the CDR3 is TGTGCCAGTAGTATTAGGGGCGGTAGCTCCTACGAGCAGTACTTC. Residues: CASSIRGGSSYEQYF.

The chain recombines TRBV9 with TRBJ2-1; D is undetermined. Germline CDR1 SGDLS, CDR2 YYNGEE. Trimming took off 3 bases at V and 6 bases at J, with 10 bases between the two ends. CDR3 length: 13 amino acids. CDR3 DNA sequence: TGTGCCAGCAGCGCGCCATCGGGCAATGAGCAGTTCTTC. Residues: CASSAPSGNEQFF.

In regard to this clone: At the DNA level, this CDR3 is encoded by other sequences in the same sample as well. The J gene is TRBJ2-1, the V gene TRBV5-1; D is unresolved. Germline V lookup: CDR1 SGHRS, CDR2 YFSETQ. The CDR3 extends over 13 amino acids. V shed 0 bases and J shed 4 bases, with 5 bases lying between them. The CDR3 DNA reads TGCGCCAGCAGCTTGGTTGGATACAATGAGCAGTTCTTC. As protein: CASSLVGYNEQFF.

V and J are TRBV4-3 and TRBJ1-2, with D possibly TRBD1 on 5 matching bases. The V gene's germline CDR1 is LGHNA and CDR2 YSLEER. CDR3 length equals 14 residues. Between the trimmed V and J ends, which lost 1 base and 8 bases, there was a span of 14 bases. CDR3 bases: TGCGCCAGCAGCCAAGGCCGGGACCCCAGGGGCTACACCTTC. This sequence encodes CASSQGRDPRGYTF.

The chain links TRBV6-5 to TRBJ1-2, with 10 bases aligning to TRBD1. The V gene end was trimmed by 6 bases and the J gene end by 4 bases; junction bases not matched to a gene: 5. The V gene's germline CDR1 is MNHEY and CDR2 SVGAGI. The CDR3 length is 14 residues. The CDR3 loop reads CASSSGTGAYGYTF. The CDR3 DNA sequence: TGTGCCAGCAGCTCGGGGACAGGGGCCTATGGCTACACCTTC.

The chain uses TRBV6-5 and TRBJ1-1; D is perhaps TRBD1 (5 bases). Germline assignment: CDR1 MNHEY and CDR2 SVGAGI. The CDR3 contains 15 residues. The ends were cut back, 4 bases at V and 1 base at J, with 13 bases in the middle. The CDR3 DNA follows: TGTGCCAGCAGTTCCCAGGGCAGCCCGAACACTGAAGCTTTCTTT. It translates to CASSSQGSPNTEAFF.

The chain combines TRBV6-4 with TRBJ2-1; no definite D call. Germline CDR1 reads MRHNA; CDR2 reads SNTAGT. The CDR3 consists of 15 residues. Trimming took off 2 bases at V and 2 bases at J, with 10 bases between the two ends. CDR3 region: CASSDRHGTYNEQFF. The CDR3 DNA sequence: TGTGCCAGCAGTGACCGCCACGGAACCTACAATGAGCAGTTCTTC.

The V call is TRBV6-5, the J call TRBJ1-4; D gene uncertain. With 2 bases removed from V and 7 bases from J, the gap between germline ends came to 8 bases. Germline lookup yields CDR1 MNHEY and CDR2 SVGAGI. CDR3 length: 13 residues. In DNA form, the CDR3 reads TGTGCCAGCAGTTACGGGCCCACTGAAAAACTGTTTTTT. This gives the protein CASSYGPTEKLFF.

The DNA for the CDR3 is TGTGCCAGCAGTCCATCTGGGGGGAAGGCTGAAGCTTTCTTT. The encoded protein is CASSPSGGKAEAFF. The chain is built from TRBV6-5 and TRBJ1-1; the D gene is possibly TRBD1 (5 bases). The CDR3 contains 14 residues. Trimming shortened V by 5 bases and J by 6 bases, and 16 bases separated the two germline ends. Germline CDR1 reads MNHEY; CDR2 reads SVGAGI.